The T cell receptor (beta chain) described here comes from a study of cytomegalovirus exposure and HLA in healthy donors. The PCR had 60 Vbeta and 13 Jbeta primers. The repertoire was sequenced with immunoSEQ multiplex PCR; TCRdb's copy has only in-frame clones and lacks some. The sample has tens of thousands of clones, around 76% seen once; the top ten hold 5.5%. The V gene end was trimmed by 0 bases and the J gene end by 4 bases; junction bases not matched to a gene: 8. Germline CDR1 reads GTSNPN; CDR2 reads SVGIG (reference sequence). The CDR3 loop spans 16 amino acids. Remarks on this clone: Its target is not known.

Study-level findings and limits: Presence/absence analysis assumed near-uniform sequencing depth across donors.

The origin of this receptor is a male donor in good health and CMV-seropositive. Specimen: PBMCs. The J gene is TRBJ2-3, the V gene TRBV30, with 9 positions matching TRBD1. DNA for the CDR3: TGTGCCTGGAGTGTAGGGGACAGGGTTTTTGCAGATACGCAGTATTTT. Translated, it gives CAWSVGDRVFADTQYF.